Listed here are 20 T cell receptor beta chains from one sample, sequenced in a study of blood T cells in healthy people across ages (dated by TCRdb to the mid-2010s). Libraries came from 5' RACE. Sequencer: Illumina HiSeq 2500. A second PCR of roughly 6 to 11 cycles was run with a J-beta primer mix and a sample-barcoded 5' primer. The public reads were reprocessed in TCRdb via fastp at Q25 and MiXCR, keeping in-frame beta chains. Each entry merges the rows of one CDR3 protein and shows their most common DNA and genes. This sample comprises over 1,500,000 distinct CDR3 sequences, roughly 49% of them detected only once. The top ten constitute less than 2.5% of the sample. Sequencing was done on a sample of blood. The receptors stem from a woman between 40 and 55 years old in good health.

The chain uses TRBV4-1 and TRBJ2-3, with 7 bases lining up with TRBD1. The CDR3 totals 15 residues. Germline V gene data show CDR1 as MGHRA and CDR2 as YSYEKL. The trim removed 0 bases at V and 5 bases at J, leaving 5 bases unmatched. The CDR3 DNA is TGCGCCAGCAGCCAAGAAGGCAGGGGGATAGATACGCAGTATTTT. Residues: CASSQEGRGIDTQYF.

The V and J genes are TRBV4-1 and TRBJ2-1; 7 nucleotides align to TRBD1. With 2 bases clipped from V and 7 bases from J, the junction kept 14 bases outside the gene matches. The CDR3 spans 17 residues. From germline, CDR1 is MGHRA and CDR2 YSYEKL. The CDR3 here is CASSQLSPGQLSNEQFF. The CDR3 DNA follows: TGCGCCAGCAGCCAACTTTCCCCGGGACAGCTTTCTAATGAGCAGTTCTTC.

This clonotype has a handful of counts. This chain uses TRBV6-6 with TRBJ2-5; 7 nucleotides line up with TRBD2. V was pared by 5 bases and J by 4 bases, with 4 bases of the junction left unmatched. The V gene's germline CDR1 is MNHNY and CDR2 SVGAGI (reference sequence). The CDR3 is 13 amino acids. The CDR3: CASSDGRTETQYF. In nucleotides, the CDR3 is TGTGCCAGCAGTGACGGGAGGACAGAGACCCAGTACTTC.

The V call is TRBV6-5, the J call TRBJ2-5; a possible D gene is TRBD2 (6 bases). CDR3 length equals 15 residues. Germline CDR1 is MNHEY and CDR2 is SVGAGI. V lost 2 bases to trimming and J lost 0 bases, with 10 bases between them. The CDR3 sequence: CASSYAGRNQETQYF. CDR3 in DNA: TGTGCCAGCAGTTACGCGGGACGCAACCAAGAGACCCAGTACTTC.

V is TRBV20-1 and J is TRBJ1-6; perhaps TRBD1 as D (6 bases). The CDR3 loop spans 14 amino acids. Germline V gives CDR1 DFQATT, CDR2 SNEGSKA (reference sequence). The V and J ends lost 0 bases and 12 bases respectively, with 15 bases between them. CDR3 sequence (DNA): TGCAGTGCTAGAGATTACAGGGCGGGGGAACCCCTCCACTTT. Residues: CSARDYRAGEPLHF.

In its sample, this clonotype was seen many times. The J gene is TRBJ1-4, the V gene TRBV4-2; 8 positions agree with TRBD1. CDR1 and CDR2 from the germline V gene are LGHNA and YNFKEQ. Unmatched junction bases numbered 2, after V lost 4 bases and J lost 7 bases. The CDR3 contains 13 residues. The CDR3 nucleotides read TGTGCCAGCAGCCTAGGACAGGGTGAAAAACTGTTTTTT. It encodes CASSLGQGEKLFF.

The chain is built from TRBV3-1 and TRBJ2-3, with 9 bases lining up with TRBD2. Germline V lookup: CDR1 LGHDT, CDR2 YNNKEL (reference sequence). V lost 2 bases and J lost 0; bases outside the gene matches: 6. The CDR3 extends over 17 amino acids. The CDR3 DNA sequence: TGTGCCAGCAGCCAACCCCGGCTAGCGGGGAGCACAGATACGCAGTATTTT. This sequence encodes CASSQPRLAGSTDTQYF.

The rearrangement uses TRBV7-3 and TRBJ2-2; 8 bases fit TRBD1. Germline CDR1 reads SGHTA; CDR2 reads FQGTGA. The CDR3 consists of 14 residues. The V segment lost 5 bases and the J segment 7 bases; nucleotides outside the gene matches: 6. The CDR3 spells CASSPLQGVGELFF. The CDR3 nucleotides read TGTGCCAGCAGCCCACTACAGGGGGTCGGGGAGCTGTTTTTT.

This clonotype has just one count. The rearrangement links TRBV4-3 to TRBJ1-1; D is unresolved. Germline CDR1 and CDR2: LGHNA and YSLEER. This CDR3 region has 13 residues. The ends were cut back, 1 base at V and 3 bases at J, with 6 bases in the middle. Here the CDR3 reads CASSQGMYTEAFF. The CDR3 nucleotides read TGCGCCAGCAGCCAAGGGATGTACACTGAAGCTTTCTTT.

For the CDR3, the DNA is TGTGCCAGCAGTATACCGGGACTAGTAACGCAGTATTTT. Translation: CASSIPGLVTQYF. V is TRBV6-5 and J is TRBJ2-3; 8 bases line up with TRBD2. Trimming took 5 bases from V and 9 from J; bases not matched to a gene: 7. This CDR3 spans 13 amino acids. The germline CDR1 and CDR2 sequences are MNHEY and SVGAGI.

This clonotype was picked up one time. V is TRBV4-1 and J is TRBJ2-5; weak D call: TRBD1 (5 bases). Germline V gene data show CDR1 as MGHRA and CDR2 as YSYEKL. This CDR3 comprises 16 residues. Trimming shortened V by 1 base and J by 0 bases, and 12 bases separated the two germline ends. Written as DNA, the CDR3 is TGCGCCAGCAGCCAAGGTTCAGGGCTTTACCAAGAGACCCAGTACTTC. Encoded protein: CASSQGSGLYQETQYF.

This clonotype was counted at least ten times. CDR3 DNA: TGTGCCATCAGTAGCGAGGCGGGGGGCCCCCAAAACATTCAGTACTTC. Its protein is CAISSEAGGPQNIQYF. The chain recombines TRBV10-3 with TRBJ2-4; 8 bases are shared with TRBD2. The V gene end was trimmed by 5 bases and the J gene end by 5 bases; junction bases not matched to a gene: 11. The CDR3 extends over 16 amino acids. Germline assignment: CDR1 ENHRY and CDR2 SYGVKD.

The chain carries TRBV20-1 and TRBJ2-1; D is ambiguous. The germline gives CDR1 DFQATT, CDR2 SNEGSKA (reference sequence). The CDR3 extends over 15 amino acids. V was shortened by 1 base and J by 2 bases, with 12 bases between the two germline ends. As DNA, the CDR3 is TGCAGTGCTAGAGTAGGTGGGTCCACCTACAATGAGCAGTTCTTC. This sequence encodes CSARVGGSTYNEQFF.

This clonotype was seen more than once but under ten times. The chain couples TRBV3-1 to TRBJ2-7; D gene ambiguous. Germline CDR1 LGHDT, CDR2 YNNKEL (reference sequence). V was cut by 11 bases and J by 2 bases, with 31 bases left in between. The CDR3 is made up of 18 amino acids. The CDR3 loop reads CAVPGLKTECPVPYEQYF. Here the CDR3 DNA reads TGTGCCGTCCCAGGCTTAAAGACGGAATGCCCGGTACCCTACGAGCAGTACTTC.

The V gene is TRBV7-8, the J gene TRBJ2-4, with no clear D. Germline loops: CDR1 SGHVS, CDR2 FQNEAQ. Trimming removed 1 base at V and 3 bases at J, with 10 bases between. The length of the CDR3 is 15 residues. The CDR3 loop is CASSLEGMGKNIQYF. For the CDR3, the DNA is TGTGCCAGCAGCTTAGAGGGTATGGGCAAAAACATTCAGTACTTC.

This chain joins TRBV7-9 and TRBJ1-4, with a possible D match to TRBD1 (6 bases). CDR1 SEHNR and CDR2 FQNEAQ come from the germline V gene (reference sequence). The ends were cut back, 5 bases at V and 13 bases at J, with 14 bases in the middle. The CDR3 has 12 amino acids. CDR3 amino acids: CASSDGTLRLFF. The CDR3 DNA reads TGTGCCAGCAGCGATGGGACATTGAGACTGTTTTTT.

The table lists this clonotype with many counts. CDR3 protein: CSVGTYNEQFF. The CDR3 DNA reads as TGCAGCGTAGGGACTTACAATGAGCAGTTCTTC. The chain joins TRBV29-1 to TRBJ2-1, with a possible D match to TRBD2 (6 bases). The CDR3 covers 11 residues. The V gene's germline CDR1 is SQVTM and CDR2 ANQGSEA. V was cut by 6 bases and J by 4 bases, with 7 bases left in between.

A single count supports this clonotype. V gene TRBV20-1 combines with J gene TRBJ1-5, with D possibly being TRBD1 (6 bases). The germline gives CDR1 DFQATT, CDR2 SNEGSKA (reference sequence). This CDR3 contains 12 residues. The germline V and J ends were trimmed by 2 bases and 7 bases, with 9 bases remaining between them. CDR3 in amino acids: CSARRTGQPQHF. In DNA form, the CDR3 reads TGCAGTGCTAGAAGAACAGGGCAGCCCCAGCATTTT.

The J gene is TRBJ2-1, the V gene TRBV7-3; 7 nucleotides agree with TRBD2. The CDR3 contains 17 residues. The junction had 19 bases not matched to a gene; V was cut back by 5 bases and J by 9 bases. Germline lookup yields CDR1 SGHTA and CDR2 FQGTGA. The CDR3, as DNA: TGTGCCAGCAGCCGTTTACCCCCGGGACTAACTGTGGGTGAGCAGTTCTTC. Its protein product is CASSRLPPGLTVGEQFF.

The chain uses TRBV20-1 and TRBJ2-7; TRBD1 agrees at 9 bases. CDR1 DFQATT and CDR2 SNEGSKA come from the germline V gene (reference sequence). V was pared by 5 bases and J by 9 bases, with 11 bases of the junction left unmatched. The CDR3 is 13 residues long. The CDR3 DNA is TGCAGTGCTTGGGACAGGGCTAAGGGAAGGCAGTACTTC. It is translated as CSAWDRAKGRQYF.